This T cell receptor (beta chain) comes out of a study of monozygotic twins with inflammatory bowel disease. Notes on the study in general: Since immunosuppressive treatments differed, patient repertoires may have gained added variability. Other individuals had fewer clonotypes in common with IBD patients than with healthy twins, especially with disease activity.

In germline, CDR1 is MNHEY, CDR2 SMNVEV (reference sequence). The CDR3 spans 12 residues. About this clonotype: The antigen is not known.

UMIs bearing a 6-nucleotide sample barcode were added through template switching. Reanalyzing the 5' RACE reads, TCRdb keeps one entry per CDR3 protein, without DNA. Seen in this sample are some 160,000 distinct CDR3 sequences; the ten most common clones hold roughly 7.4%. This TCR was recovered from a human donor with ulcerative colitis or Crohn's disease, or a healthy co-twin of an affected twin (not recorded which). Sequencing was performed on blood. The V and J genes are TRBV27 and TRBJ2-7. The CDR3 spells CASSENYYEQYF.